Listed below are T cell receptor beta chains from one sample, sequenced in a study of CD8 T cells in ankylosing spondylitis. Via MiXCR, TCRdb re-called the 5' RACE reads, giving one row per CDR3 protein. The sample holds around 210,000 distinct CDR3 sequences, around 8% seen once. The specimen was blood, either unsorted or a sorted T cell fraction (not recorded which). The source is a female donor with ankylosing spondylitis or in good health (not recorded which). Both conserved end residues are part of each CDR3. D genes are given only for firm matches. Size is stated for part of the rows, as once, few or many counts, or as a class when the clone is expanded.

size	D	V	J	CDR3	DNA
many	NA	TRBV4-3	TRBJ1-6	CASSQARGSSSLHF	TGCGCCAGCAGCCAAGCACGGGGGAGTTCGTCCCTCCACTTT
few	NA	TRBV7-2	TRBJ2-3	CASSLEVAGFRDTQYF	TGTGCCAGCAGCTTAGAGGTCGCGGGGTTCCGCGATACGCAGTATTTT
many	NA	TRBV12-3/TRBV12-4	TRBJ2-1	CASRLGAHEQFF	TGTGCCAGCAGACTAGGGGCACATGAGCAGTTCTTC
few	TRBD1	TRBV11-2	TRBJ2-4	CASSPRGTGDLAKNIQYF	TGTGCCAGCAGCCCAAGAGGGACAGGGGACCTAGCCAAAAACATTCAGTACTTC
many	TRBD1	TRBV3-1	TRBJ2-7	CASSQTQGGRSYEQYF	TGTGCCAGCAGCCAGACCCAAGGGGGCAGGTCCTACGAGCAGTACTTC
few	TRBD1	TRBV7-2	TRBJ2-3	CASSLGDRISTDTQYF	TGTGCCAGCAGCTTAGGGGACAGGATTAGCACAGATACGCAGTATTTT
NA	NA	TRBV20-1	TRBJ2-7	CSARSGGKVHEQYF	TGCAGTGCTAGAAGTGGCGGGAAAGTCCACGAGCAGTACTTC
many	TRBD1	TRBV10-3	TRBJ1-1	CAITRQGNTEAFF	TGTGCCATCACCCGACAGGGGAACACTGAAGCTTTCTTT
many	TRBD2	TRBV27	TRBJ2-7	CASIRTSGPLEQYF	TGTGCCAGCATACGGACTAGCGGACCCCTGGAGCAGTACTTC
few	NA	TRBV25-1	TRBJ2-2	CASSEYSLAAELFF	TGTGCCAGCAGTGAATATAGCCTAGCCGCGGAGCTGTTTTTT
NA	NA	TRBV7-2	TRBJ1-2	CASSPVAGYYGYTF	TGTGCCAGCAGCCCCGTCGCAGGCTATTATGGCTACACCTTC
many	NA	TRBV19	TRBJ2-7	CASSTAGTGEQYF	TGTGCCAGTAGTACGGCCGGAACAGGCGAGCAGTACTTC
many	TRBD2	TRBV29-1	TRBJ2-1	CSASPSGSYNEQFF	TGCAGCGCCAGTCCTAGCGGCTCCTACAATGAGCAGTTCTTC
many	NA	TRBV6-1	TRBJ1-1	CASSERRGAGKTEAFF	TGTGCCAGCAGTGAAAGGCGAGGGGCAGGGAAAACTGAAGCTTTCTTT
few	TRBD2	TRBV10-3	TRBJ2-3	CAISEGKKTSGTDTQYF	TGTGCCATCAGTGAAGGGAAAAAGACTAGCGGCACAGATACGCAGTATTTT
many	NA	TRBV5-1	TRBJ1-1	CASSSLEGDTEAFF	TGCGCCAGCAGCTCGCTTGAGGGGGACACTGAAGCTTTCTTT
NA	TRBD2	TRBV19	TRBJ2-2	CASSVAGADTGELFF	TGTGCCAGTAGTGTTGCGGGAGCGGACACCGGGGAGCTGTTTTTT
many	TRBD2	TRBV20-1	TRBJ2-1	CSASPSGVENEQFF	TGCAGTGCTAGTCCCAGCGGGGTCGAGAATGAGCAGTTCTTC
few	NA	TRBV10-3	TRBJ2-7	CAISEGRPPYEQYF	TGTGCCATCAGTGAGGGCCGGCCCCCCTACGAGCAGTACTTC
many	TRBD2	TRBV5-1	TRBJ2-1	CASSLEAGAHNEQFF	TGCGCCAGCAGCTTGGAAGCGGGAGCTCACAATGAGCAGTTCTTC
NA	TRBD2	TRBV20-1	TRBJ2-3	CSARGAGGTDTQYF	TGCAGTGCTAGGGGAGCGGGAGGCACAGATACGCAGTATTTT
many	NA	TRBV12-3/TRBV12-4	TRBJ2-2	CASSLKGRGELFF	TGTGCCAGCAGTTTGAAGGGGCGCGGGGAGCTGTTTTTT
many	NA	TRBV12-5	TRBJ2-1	CASGLGDEQFF	TGTGCTAGTGGTCTAGGGGATGAGCAGTTCTTC
NA	NA	TRBV10-3	TRBJ2-5	CAISGRGETQYF	TGTGCCATCAGTGGGCGGGGAGAGACCCAGTACTTC
few	NA	TRBV20-1	TRBJ1-1	CRVGKGGPGIETEAFF	TGCAGGGTCGGAAAAGGGGGGCCGGGAATTGAGACTGAAGCTTTCTTT
many	NA	TRBV14	TRBJ2-1	CASSQEWPDEQFF	TGTGCCAGCAGCCAAGAGTGGCCAGATGAGCAGTTCTTC
many	NA	TRBV5-1	TRBJ2-1	CASSRNLDNEQFF	TGCGCCAGCAGCCGGAATCTCGACAATGAGCAGTTCTTC
many	TRBD1	TRBV12-3/TRBV12-4	TRBJ1-1	CASSLAARGRGTEAFF	TGTGCCAGCAGTTTAGCGGCAAGGGGGCGCGGCACTGAAGCTTTCTTT
many	TRBD2	TRBV7-2	TRBJ2-7	CASSLTVTSWYEQYF	TGTGCCAGCAGCTTAACCGTGACTAGCTGGTACGAGCAGTACTTC